The rows below give T cell receptor beta chains drawn from one sample of a study of T cell changes during pregnancy in multiple sclerosis. Here immunoSEQ multiplex PCR was the method, and the copy in TCRdb shows in-frame clones only, minus some. The data show 50,000 to 60,000 clones, 92% seen once. The specimen comprised CD4+ T cells from peripheral blood mononuclear cells, sampled after pregnancy. Every receptor here comes from a female donor in good health, enrolled as a control in a pregnancy study. Both conserved end residues are part of each CDR3. The D gene is left open where the match is weak. Clone size is shown for a subset of rows, as once, few, many or a class of expanded clone.

.,TRBD1,TRBJ2-2,TRBV5-1,CASTRGQATGELFF,TGCGCCAGCACCAGAGGACAGGCAACCGGGGAGCTGTTTTTT
.,TRBD2,TRBJ2-3,TRBV7-8,CASSFGGAGTDTQYF,TGTGCCAGCAGCTTCGGGGGGGCGGGCACAGATACGCAGTATTTT
once,TRBD2,TRBJ2-3,TRBV4-3,CASSQEGLAGGYTQYF,TGCGCCAGCAGCCAGGAGGGACTAGCGGGGGGTTACACGCAGTATTTT
.,.,TRBJ1-1,TRBV10-2,CASSDFLGLMNTEAFF,TGCGCCAGCAGTGACTTCTTAGGACTGATGAACACTGAAGCTTTCTTT
.,.,TRBJ1-6,TRBV19,CASSMGQAYSPLHF,TGTGCCAGTAGTATGGGGCAGGCATATTCACCCCTCCACTTT
.,.,TRBJ1-3,TRBV2,CASSQGRGGNTIYF,TGTGCCAGCAGTCAGGGGAGGGGTGGAAACACCATATATTTT
.,TRBD2,TRBJ2-2,TRBV4-2,CASSQASTSGGIDGELFF,TGTGCCAGCAGCCAAGCATCGACTAGCGGGGGGATTGACGGGGAGCTGTTTTTT
.,TRBD2,TRBJ2-2,TRBV5-1,CASSLIAGGPNTGELFF,TGCGCCAGCAGCTTAATAGCGGGGGGGCCGAACACCGGGGAGCTGTTTTTT
.,.,TRBJ2-5,TRBV5-6,CASSRGDVSPGTQYF,TGTGCCAGCAGCCGCGGGGATGTGTCCCCCGGGACCCAGTACTTC
.,.,TRBJ2-2,TRBV28,CASSSPGTGNTGELFF,TGTGCCAGCAGTTCTCCCGGGACTGGGAACACCGGGGAGCTGTTTTTT
.,.,TRBJ1-3,TRBV7-9,CASSLTEGKGNTIYF,TGTGCCAGCAGCTTAACCGAGGGAAAAGGAAACACCATATATTTT
.,TRBD1,TRBJ1-4,TRBV5-1,CASSPYRGTNEKLFF,TGCGCCAGCAGCCCCTACAGGGGCACTAATGAAAAACTGTTTTTT
.,.,TRBJ2-7,TRBV5-1,CASSLATAGVFYEQYF,TGCGCCAGCAGCTTGGCGACAGCAGGGGTTTTTTACGAGCAGTACTTC
.,.,TRBJ1-3,TRBV6-5,CASSYSRGSGNTIYF,TGTGCCAGCAGTTACTCCAGGGGCTCTGGAAACACCATATATTTT
.,TRBD2,TRBJ2-3,TRBV7-2,CASSFGQRGDTQYF,TGTGCCAGCAGCTTCGGCCAGCGGGGAGATACGCAGTATTTT
.,.,TRBJ1-4,TRBV7-8,CASSSLANEKLFF,TGTGCCAGCAGCTCACTCGCTAATGAAAAACTGTTTTTT
.,.,TRBJ2-7,TRBV5-1,CASSEDSLEQYF,TGCGCCAGCAGCGAAGACAGTCTCGAGCAGTACTTC
.,.,TRBJ2-3,TRBV29-1,CSVEANTDTQYF,TGCAGCGTTGAGGCAAACACAGATACGCAGTATTTT
.,.,TRBJ1-1,TRBV7-8,CASSLAGVTEAFF,TGTGCCAGCAGCTTAGCGGGCGTCACTGAAGCTTTCTTT
.,TRBD1,TRBJ2-2,TRBV10-3,CAISEPGQGSAGELFF,TGTGCCATCAGTGAGCCGGGACAGGGATCGGCCGGGGAGCTGTTTTTT
.,TRBD1,TRBJ1-1,TRBV6-6,CASSDRVSTEAFF,TGTGCCAGCAGCGACAGGGTGAGCACTGAAGCTTTCTTT
.,TRBD1,TRBJ1-5,TRBV19,CASSSGQGPQPQHF,TGTGCCAGTAGTAGCGGACAGGGTCCTCAGCCCCAGCATTTT
.,.,TRBJ1-5,TRBV23-1,CASSQRGKSPRQPQHF,TGCGCCAGCAGCCAAAGGGGGAAATCTCCCCGTCAGCCCCAGCATTTT
.,.,TRBJ2-6,TRBV11-1,CASSPTGHRARYGANVLTF,TGTGCCAGCAGCCCTACGGGGCACAGGGCTCGGTATGGGGCCAACGTCCTGACTTTC
.,TRBD1,TRBJ1-5,TRBV10-2,CASSEGAARPNQPQHF,TGCGCCAGCAGCGAGGGGGCGGCCAGGCCGAATCAGCCCCAGCATTTT
.,.,TRBJ2-2,TRBV6-5,CASSKQGTNTGELFF,TGTGCCAGCTCAAAACAGGGTACGAACACCGGGGAGCTGTTTTTT
.,TRBD2,TRBJ2-1,TRBV27,CASSLWAGGSYNEQFF,TGTGCCAGCAGTTTATGGGCGGGGGGGTCCTACAATGAGCAGTTCTTC
.,.,TRBJ1-6,TRBV11-2,CASSPTSSGTLESPLHF,TGTGCCAGCAGCCCTACTTCCTCCGGGACACTAGAATCACCCCTCCACTTT
.,TRBD1,TRBJ2-7,TRBV9,CASSVGSDRAGEQYF,TGTGCCAGCAGCGTAGGCTCGGACAGGGCCGGCGAGCAGTACTTC
.,.,TRBJ1-6,TRBV5-1,CASSLGRPGYSPLHF,TGCGCCAGCAGCTTGGGTCGCCCGGGGTATTCACCCCTCCACTTT
.,.,TRBJ1-1,TRBV7-9,CASSGDVNTEAFF,TGTGCCAGCTCAGGGGATGTGAACACTGAAGCTTTCTTT
.,.,TRBJ1-6,TRBV7-2,CASSLSVGNTSPLHF,TGTGCCAGCAGCTTAAGTGTCGGGAATACTTCACCCCTCCACTTT
.,TRBD1,TRBJ1-2,TRBV27,CASSLSVAGGGGYTF,TGTGCCAGCAGCCTATCGGTCGCAGGGGGCGGAGGCTACACCTTC
.,TRBD1,TRBJ2-3,TRBV28,CASSLRRQGQQYF,TGTGCCAGCAGTTTACGGAGACAGGGACAGCAGTATTTT
.,.,TRBJ1-1,TRBV19,CASSISGGLNTEAFF,TGTGCCAGTAGTATAAGCGGGGGCCTTAACACTGAAGCTTTCTTT
.,TRBD1,TRBJ2-7,TRBV27,CASSLTGVLVGEQYF,TGTGCCAGCAGTTTAACAGGGGTCCTCGTAGGAGAGCAGTACTTC
once,.,TRBJ1-1,TRBV2,CASRVGLMNTEAFF,TGTGCCAGCAGGGTTGGTCTAATGAACACTGAAGCTTTCTTT
.,.,TRBJ2-5,TRBV18,CASSPRISVSRQYRETQYF,TGTGCCAGCTCACCACGTATATCGGTCAGTCGACAGTACCGAGAGACCCAGTACTTC
.,.,TRBJ2-2,TRBV7-3,CASSRNREGTFAGELFF,TGTGCCAGCAGCCGCAACAGGGAGGGTACCTTCGCCGGGGAGCTGTTTTTT
.,TRBD1,TRBJ1-1,TRBV29-1,CSDGRATGPLRPLNTEAFF,TGCAGCGACGGGAGGGCGACAGGGCCCCTCCGCCCCTTGAACACTGAAGCTTTCTTT
once,.,TRBJ1-5,TRBV4-1,CASSQALRQGLHQPQHF,TGCGCCAGCAGCCAAGCCTTGCGGCAGGGGCTTCACCAGCCCCAGCATTTT
.,.,TRBJ1-6,TRBV11-2,CASSPQWTGSPLHF,TGTGCCAGCAGCCCCCAGTGGACGGGATCACCCCTCCACTTT
once,TRBD1,TRBJ1-5,TRBV28,CASSLNRGPRSQHF,TGTGCCAGCAGTCTGAACAGGGGGCCTAGGTCCCAGCATTTT
.,TRBD1,TRBJ1-1,TRBV5-8,CASAVRYGTGVGTEAFF,TGTGCCAGCGCAGTGCGTTACGGGACAGGCGTCGGAACTGAAGCTTTCTTT
once,TRBD1,TRBJ1-6,TRBV4-2,CASSHPPRTGDSPLHF,TGTGCCAGCAGCCACCCCCCGCGGACAGGGGACTCACCCCTCCACTTT
.,TRBD1,TRBJ1-1,TRBV5-1,CASSLDGQGAAAFF,TGCGCCAGCAGCTTGGATGGACAGGGGGCAGCGGCTTTCTTT
.,.,TRBJ2-6,TRBV29-1,CSVSGLPGANVLTF,TGCAGCGTTTCCGGACTACCCGGGGCCAACGTCCTGACTTTC
once,.,TRBJ2-7,TRBV28,CASSLVRRGGSSREQYF,TGTGCCAGCAGTTTAGTTCGTCGGGGAGGAAGTTCTCGCGAGCAGTACTTC
.,.,TRBJ1-6,TRBV19,CASSPRGVNSPLHF,TGTGCCAGTAGTCCCCGGGGGGTGAATTCACCCCTCCACTTT
.,.,TRBJ1-1,TRBV5-5,CASSFGQGGKNTEAFF,TGTGCCAGCAGCTTCGGGCAGGGAGGGAAGAACACTGAAGCTTTCTTT
.,TRBD1,TRBJ2-5,TRBV28,CASSLRQGTQETQYF,TGTGCCAGCAGTTTGCGACAGGGGACACAAGAGACCCAGTACTTC
.,.,TRBJ1-6,TRBV19,CASSIAENSPLHF,TGTGCCAGTAGTATAGCTGAGAATTCACCCCTCCACTTT